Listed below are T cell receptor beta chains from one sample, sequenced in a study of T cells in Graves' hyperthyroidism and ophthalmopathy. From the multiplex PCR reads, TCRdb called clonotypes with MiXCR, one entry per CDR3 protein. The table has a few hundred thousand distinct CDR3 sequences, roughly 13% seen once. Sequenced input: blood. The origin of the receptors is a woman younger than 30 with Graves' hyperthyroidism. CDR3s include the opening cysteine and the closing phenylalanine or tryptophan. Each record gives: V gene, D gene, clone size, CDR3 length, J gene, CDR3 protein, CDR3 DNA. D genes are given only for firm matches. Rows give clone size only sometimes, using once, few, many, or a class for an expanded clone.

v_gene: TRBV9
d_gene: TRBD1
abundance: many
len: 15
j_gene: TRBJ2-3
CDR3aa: CASSVEGQGADTQYF
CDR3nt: TGTGCCAGCAGCGTAGAGGGACAGGGCGCAGATACGCAGTATTTT

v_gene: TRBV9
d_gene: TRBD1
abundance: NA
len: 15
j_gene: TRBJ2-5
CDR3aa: CASSVGDSYQETQYF
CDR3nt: TGTGCCAGCAGCGTAGGGGACAGCTACCAAGAGACCCAGTACTTC

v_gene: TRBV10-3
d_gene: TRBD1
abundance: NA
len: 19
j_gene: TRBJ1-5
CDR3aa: CAISPGGRGPEDSNQPQHF
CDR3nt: TGTGCCATCAGCCCGGGAGGCAGGGGGCCGGAGGATAGCAATCAGCCCCAGCATTTT

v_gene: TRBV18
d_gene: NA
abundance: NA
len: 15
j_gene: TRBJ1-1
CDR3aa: CASSPPGRMSTEAFF
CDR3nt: TGTGCCAGCTCACCACCGGGACGCATGAGCACTGAAGCTTTCTTT

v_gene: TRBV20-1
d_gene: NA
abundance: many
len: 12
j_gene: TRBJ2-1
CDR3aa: CSASPRYNEQFF
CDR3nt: TGCAGTGCTAGTCCAAGATACAATGAGCAGTTCTTC

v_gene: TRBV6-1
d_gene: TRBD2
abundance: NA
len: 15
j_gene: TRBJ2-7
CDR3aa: CASRTSGSSSYEQYF
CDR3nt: TGTGCCAGCCGGACTAGCGGTTCGAGCTCCTACGAGCAGTACTTC

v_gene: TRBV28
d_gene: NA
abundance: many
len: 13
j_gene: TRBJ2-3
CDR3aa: CASSRREADTQYF
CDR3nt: TGTGCCAGCAGTCGTCGAGAAGCAGATACGCAGTATTTT

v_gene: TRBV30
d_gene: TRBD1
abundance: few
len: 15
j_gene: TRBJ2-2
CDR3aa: CAWRRTGARTGELFF
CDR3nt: TGTGCCTGGAGGAGGACAGGGGCACGAACCGGGGAGCTGTTTTTT

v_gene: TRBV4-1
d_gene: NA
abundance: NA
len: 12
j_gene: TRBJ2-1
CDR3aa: CASSHRGDEQFF
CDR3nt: TGCGCCAGCAGCCACCGCGGGGATGAGCAGTTCTTC

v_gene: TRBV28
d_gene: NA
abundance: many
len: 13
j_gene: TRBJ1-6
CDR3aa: CASSFGGTSPLHF
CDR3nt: TGTGCCAGCAGTTTTGGAGGTACTTCACCCCTCCACTTT

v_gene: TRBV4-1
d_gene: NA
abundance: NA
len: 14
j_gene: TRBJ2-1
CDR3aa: CASSLGLRSGEQFF
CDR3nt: TGCGCCAGCAGCCTCGGGTTGAGGTCAGGTGAGCAGTTCTTC

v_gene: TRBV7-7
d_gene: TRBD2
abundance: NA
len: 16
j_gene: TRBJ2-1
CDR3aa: CASSSRLAGSHNEQFF
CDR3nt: TGTGCTAGCAGCTCCAGACTAGCGGGCTCCCACAATGAGCAGTTCTTC

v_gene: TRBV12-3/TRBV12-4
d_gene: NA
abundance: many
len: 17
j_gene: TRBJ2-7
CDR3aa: CASSLARLGESSYEQYF
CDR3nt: TGTGCCAGCAGTTTAGCTAGACTAGGGGAAAGCTCCTACGAGCAGTACTTC

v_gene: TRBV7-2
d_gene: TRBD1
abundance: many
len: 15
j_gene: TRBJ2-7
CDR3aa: CASSATGTGLYEQYF
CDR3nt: TGTGCCAGCAGCGCAACCGGGACAGGGCTCTACGAGCAGTACTTC

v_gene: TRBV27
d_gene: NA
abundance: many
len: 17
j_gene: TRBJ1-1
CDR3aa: CASSSVPHGGTNTEAFF
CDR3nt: TGTGCCAGCAGTTCCGTACCCCATGGGGGTACGAACACTGAAGCTTTCTTT

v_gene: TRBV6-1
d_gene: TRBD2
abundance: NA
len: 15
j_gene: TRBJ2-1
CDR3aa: CASSSTSGGINEQFF
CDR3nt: TGTGCCAGCAGCTCCACTAGCGGGGGCATAAATGAGCAGTTCTTC

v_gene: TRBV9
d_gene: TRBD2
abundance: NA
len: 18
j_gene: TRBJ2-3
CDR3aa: CASSNPSGSLFSTDTQYF
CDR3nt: TGTGCCAGCAGCAACCCTAGCGGGAGTCTCTTTAGCACAGATACGCAGTATTTT

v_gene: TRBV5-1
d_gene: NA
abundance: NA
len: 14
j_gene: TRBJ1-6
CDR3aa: CASSLEASNSPLHF
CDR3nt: TGCGCCAGCAGCTTGGAAGCTAGCAATTCACCCCTCCACTTT

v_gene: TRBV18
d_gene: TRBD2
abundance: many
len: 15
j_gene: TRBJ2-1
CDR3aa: CASSPPFREGLEQFF
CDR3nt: TGTGCCAGCTCACCACCGTTCCGGGAGGGGCTTGAGCAGTTCTTC

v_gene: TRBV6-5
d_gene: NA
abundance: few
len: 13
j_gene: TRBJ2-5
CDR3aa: CASSYSMGGTQYF
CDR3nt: TGTGCCAGCAGTTACTCGATGGGGGGGACCCAGTACTTC

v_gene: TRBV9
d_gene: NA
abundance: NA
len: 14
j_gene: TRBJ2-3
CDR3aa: CASSETPEPDTQYF
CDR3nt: TGTGCCAGCAGCGAGACCCCGGAGCCAGATACGCAGTATTTT